The source of this TCR beta chain is a study of blood T cell repertoires in COVID-19. Only in-frame clones appear in the TCRdb table, and some are missing; sequencing was by immunoSEQ multiplex PCR. The data show 250,000 to 350,000 clones, 87% seen once. CDR3 size: 13 residues. Trimming cost V 5 bases and J 7 bases, with 15 bases left between them. From germline, CDR1 is LNHDA and CDR2 SQIVND (reference sequence). This sequence was found in a woman aged 45-59 years who had recovered from COVID-19. The specimen sequenced was peripheral blood. This chain links TRBV19 with TRBJ2-7, with a tentative D call TRBD1 (5 bases). The CDR3 loop reads CASSFGQLGEQYF. The DNA for the CDR3 is TGTGCCAGTAGTTTCGGACAACTGGGGGAGCAGTACTTC.